This TCR beta chain was obtained from a study of T cells in localized non-small cell lung cancer. Study findings and constraints: There was higher T cell clonality in uninvolved adjacent lung than in tumor, and it was highest there. A higher density of T cells in blood coincided with extended overall survival. Sequencing was restricted to one tumor region; therefore, heterogeneity remains possible.

For this clone: Its specificity is not known.

The data were produced by immunoSEQ multiplex PCR, yet TCRdb's version contains in-frame clones alone and is incomplete. The table shows about 9,800 clones, with about 43% occurring only once. Trimming at V came to 7 bases and at J to 4 bases, leaving 12 bases not matched to a gene. CDR1 and CDR2 (germline): SQVTM, ANQGSEA. CDR3 length equals 14 residues. The material was lymph node tissue, obtained before any cancer treatment. This receptor was taken from a woman aged 40-70 years with stage I lung adenocarcinoma. The chain links TRBV29-1 to TRBJ1-1; 7 nucleotides agree with TRBD1. The CDR3 region is CSAEDRAGGTEAFF. CDR3 nucleotide sequence: TGCAGCGCCGAAGACAGGGCAGGAGGCACTGAAGCTTTCTTT.